One and the same sample provided the 2 T cell receptor beta chains below, sequenced in a study of T cells in Graves' hyperthyroidism and ophthalmopathy. From RNA transcripts, TCR beta CDR3 regions were amplified. The HTBI set primed first-round TCR CDR3 RT-PCR. TCRdb re-called the multiplex PCR reads with MiXCR, one entry per CDR3 protein. The sample includes some 490,000 distinct CDR3 sequences, under 25% of them seen just once. Sequenced sample: blood. Receptors were obtained from a woman in her 70s with Graves' ophthalmopathy.

The chain uses TRBV7-2 and TRBJ2-3; 9 bases are shared with TRBD2. The junction had 3 bases not matched to a gene; V was cut back by 1 base and J by 4 bases. Germline CDR1 is SGHTA and CDR2 is FQGNSA. This CDR3 is built from 15 residues. The CDR3, as DNA: TGTGCCAGCAGCTTAGTAGGGACTAGCCCAGATACGCAGTATTTT. Its translation: CASSLVGTSPDTQYF.

V and J are TRBV7-9 and TRBJ2-1; D unresolved. The V gene lost 2 bases and the J gene lost 8 bases, with 10 bases spanning the gap. This CDR3 is built from 13 residues. Germline V gene lookup returns CDR1 SEHNR and CDR2 FQNEAQ (reference sequence). The chain's CDR3 is CASSLRSVDEQFF. CDR3 nucleotide sequence: TGTGCCAGCAGCTTACGGAGCGTAGATGAGCAGTTCTTC.